This T cell receptor (beta chain) originates from a study of chemoradiotherapy in HPV16-positive cancers. This clone appeared a single time. Its antigen remains unidentified. Study findings and constraints: Non-HPV-specific T cells did not expand in tumors during treatment, whereas candidate HPV-specific clones and E7-related motifs did.

Profiled with immunoSEQ multiplex PCR; TCRdb holds only in-frame clones, not every one. The sample shows approximately 12,000 clones, around 87% of them seen only once. The sequence was obtained from a human donor with HPV-associated anogenital cancer. The specimen was taken from a patient who underwent chemoradiotherapy.

CDR3 amino acids: CSATGTGAEQFF. CDR3 bases: TGCAGCGCAACCGGGACAGGGGCTGAGCAGTTCTTC. The V gene is TRBV29-1, the J gene TRBJ2-1; 10 bases match TRBD1. CDR3 length equals 12 residues. J gave up 9 bases and V 7 bases, and 6 bases lay outside the gene matches. Germline V gene sequence: CDR1 SQVTM, CDR2 ANQGSEA.